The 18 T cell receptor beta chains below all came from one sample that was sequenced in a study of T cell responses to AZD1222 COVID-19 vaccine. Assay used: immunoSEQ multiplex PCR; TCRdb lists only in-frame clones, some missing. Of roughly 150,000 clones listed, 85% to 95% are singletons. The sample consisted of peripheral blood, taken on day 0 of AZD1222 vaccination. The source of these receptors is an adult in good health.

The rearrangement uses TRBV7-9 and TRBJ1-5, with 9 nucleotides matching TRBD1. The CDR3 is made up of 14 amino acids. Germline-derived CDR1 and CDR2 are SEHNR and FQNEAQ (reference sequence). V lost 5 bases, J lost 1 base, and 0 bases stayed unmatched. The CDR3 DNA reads TGTGCCAGCAGCGGGACAGGGAGCAATCAGCCCCAGCATTTT. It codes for CASSGTGSNQPQHF.

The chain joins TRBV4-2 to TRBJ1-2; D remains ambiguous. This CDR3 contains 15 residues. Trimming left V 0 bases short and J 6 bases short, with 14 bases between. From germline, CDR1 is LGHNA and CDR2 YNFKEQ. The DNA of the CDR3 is TGTGCCAGCAGCCAAGAATCCCCTCTCGATCATGGCTACACCTTC. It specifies CASSQESPLDHGYTF.

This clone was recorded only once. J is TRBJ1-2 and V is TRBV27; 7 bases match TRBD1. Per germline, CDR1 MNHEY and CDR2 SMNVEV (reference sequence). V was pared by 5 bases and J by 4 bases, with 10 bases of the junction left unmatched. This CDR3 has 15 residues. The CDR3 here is CASSPGDSQFYGYTF. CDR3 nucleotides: TGTGCCAGCAGTCCAGGGGACAGTCAGTTCTATGGCTACACCTTC.

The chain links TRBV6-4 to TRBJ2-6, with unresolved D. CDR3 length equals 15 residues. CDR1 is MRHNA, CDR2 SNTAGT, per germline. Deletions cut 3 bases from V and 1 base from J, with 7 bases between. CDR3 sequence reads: CASSDSLSGANVLTF. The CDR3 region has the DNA TGTGCCAGCAGTGATTCGTTATCTGGGGCCAACGTCCTGACTTTC.

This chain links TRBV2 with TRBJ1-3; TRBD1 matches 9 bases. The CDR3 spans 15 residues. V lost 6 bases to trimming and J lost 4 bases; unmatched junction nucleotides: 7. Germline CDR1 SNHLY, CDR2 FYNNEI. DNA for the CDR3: TGTGCCAGCAGACCGGGACAGGGCCCCGGAAACACCATATATTTT. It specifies CASRPGQGPGNTIYF.

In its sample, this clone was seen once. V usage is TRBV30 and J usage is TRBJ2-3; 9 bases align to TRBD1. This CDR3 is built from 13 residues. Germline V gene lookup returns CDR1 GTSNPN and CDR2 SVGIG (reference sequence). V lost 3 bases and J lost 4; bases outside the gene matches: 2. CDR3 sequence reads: CAWSGTGPDTQYF. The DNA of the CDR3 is TGTGCCTGGAGCGGGACAGGGCCAGATACGCAGTATTTT.

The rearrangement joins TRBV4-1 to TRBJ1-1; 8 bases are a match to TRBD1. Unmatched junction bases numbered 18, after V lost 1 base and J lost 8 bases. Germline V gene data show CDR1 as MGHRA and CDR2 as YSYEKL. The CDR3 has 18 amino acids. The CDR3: CASSQVRGSWSDREEAFF. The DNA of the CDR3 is TGCGCCAGCAGCCAAGTTCGGGGGAGCTGGTCGGACAGGGAGGAAGCTTTCTTT.

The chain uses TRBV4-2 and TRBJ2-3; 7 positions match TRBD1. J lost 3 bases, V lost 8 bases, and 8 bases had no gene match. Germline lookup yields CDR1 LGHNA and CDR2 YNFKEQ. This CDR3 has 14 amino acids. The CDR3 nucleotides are TGTGCCAGCGGACAGGATGAGGGGACAGATACGCAGTATTTT. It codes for CASGQDEGTDTQYF.

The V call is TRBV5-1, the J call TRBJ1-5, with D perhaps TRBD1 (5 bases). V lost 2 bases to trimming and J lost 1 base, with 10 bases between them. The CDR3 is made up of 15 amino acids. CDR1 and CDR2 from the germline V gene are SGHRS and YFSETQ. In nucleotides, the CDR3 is TGCGCCAGCAGCTTAGGGACTGCGAGCAATCAGCCCCAGCATTTT. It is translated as CASSLGTASNQPQHF.

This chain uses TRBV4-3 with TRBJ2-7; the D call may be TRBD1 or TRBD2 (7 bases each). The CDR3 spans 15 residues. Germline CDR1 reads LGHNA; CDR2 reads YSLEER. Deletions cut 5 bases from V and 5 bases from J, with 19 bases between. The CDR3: CASSERHRGGDEQYF. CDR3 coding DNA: TGCGCCAGCAGCGAAAGGCACAGGGGAGGGGACGAGCAGTACTTC.

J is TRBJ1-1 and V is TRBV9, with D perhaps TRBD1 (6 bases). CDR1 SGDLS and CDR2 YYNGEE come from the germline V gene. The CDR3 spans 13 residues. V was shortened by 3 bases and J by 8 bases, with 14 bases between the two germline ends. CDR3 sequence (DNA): TGTGCCAGCAGCGCAGCCGATGGGACAGAAGCTTTCTTT. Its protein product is CASSAADGTEAFF.

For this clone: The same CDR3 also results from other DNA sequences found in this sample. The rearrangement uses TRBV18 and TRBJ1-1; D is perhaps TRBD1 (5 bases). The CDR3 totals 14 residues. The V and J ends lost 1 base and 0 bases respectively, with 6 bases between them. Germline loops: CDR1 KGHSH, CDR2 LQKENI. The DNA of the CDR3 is TGTGCCAGCTCACCACAGGGGATGAACACTGAAGCTTTCTTT. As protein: CASSPQGMNTEAFF.

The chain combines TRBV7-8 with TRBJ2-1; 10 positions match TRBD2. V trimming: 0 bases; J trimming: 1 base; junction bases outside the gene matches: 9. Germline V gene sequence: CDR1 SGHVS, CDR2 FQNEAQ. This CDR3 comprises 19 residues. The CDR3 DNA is TGTGCCAGCAGCTTAGCGAGGGGTCCTAGCGGGAGATCCTACAATGAGCAGTTCTTC. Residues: CASSLARGPSGRSYNEQFF.

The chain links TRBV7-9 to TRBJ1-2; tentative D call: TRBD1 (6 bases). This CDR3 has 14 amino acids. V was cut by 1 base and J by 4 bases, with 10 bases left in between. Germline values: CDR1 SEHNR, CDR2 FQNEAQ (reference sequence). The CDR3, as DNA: TGTGCCAGCAGCTTAGGGGCAGGGGTCTATGGCTACACCTTC. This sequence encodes CASSLGAGVYGYTF.

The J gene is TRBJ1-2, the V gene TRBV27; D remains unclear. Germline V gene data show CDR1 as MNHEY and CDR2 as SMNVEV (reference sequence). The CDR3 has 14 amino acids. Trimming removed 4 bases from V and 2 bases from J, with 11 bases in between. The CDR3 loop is CASSSSTGNYGYTF. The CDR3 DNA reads TGTGCCAGCAGTTCTTCCACCGGGAACTATGGCTACACCTTC.

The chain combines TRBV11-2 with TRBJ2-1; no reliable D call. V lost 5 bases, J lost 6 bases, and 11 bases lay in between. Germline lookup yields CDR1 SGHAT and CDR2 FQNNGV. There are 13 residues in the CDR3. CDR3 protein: CASSRDTVNEQFF. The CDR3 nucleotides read TGTGCCAGCAGCCGCGACACTGTCAATGAGCAGTTCTTC.

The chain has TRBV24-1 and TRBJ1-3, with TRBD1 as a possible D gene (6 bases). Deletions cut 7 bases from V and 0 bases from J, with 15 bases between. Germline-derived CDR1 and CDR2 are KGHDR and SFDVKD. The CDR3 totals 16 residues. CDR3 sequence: CATRETGYTSGNTIYF. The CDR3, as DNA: TGTGCCACCAGGGAGACAGGTTACACCTCTGGAAACACCATATATTTT.

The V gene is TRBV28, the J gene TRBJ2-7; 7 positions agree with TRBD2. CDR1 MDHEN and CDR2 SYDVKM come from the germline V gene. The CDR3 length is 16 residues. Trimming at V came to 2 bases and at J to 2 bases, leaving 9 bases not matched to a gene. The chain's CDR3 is CASSLGPGGGTYEQYF. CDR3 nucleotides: TGTGCCAGCAGTTTAGGTCCGGGAGGTGGGACCTACGAGCAGTACTTC.